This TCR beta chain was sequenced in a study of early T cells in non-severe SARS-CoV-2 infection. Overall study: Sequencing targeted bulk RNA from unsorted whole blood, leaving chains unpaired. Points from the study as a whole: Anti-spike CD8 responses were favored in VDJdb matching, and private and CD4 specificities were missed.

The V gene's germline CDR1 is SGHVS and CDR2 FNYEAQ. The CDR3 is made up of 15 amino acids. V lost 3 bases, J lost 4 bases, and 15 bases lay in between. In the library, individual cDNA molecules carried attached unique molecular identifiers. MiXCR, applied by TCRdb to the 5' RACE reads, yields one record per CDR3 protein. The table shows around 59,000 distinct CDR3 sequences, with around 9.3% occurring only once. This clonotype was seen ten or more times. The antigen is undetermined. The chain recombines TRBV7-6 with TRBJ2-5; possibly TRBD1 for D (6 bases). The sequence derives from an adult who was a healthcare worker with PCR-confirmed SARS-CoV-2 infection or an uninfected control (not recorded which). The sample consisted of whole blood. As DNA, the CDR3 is TGTGCCAGCAGCTTTCAACAGGGAAGCGGAGAGACCCAGTACTTC. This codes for CASSFQQGSGETQYF.